This T cell receptor beta chain was found in a study of shared clonotypes between healthy human individuals. Trimming cost V 3 bases and J 3 bases, with 11 bases left between them. Germline V CDR1 and CDR2: MDHEN, SYDVKM. This CDR3 region has 14 residues. Each of the donors was a healthy adult who was HIV-negative and had not had a recent acute infection or vaccination. The method was immunoSEQ multiplex PCR; TCRdb's version includes in-frame clones alone and lacks a portion of them. The sample lists 700,000 or so clones; more than 70% were seen once. The sample consisted of memory CD4+ T cells sorted from blood. The subset was: CD45RA-negative fraction. The TCR sequence derives from a woman in her thirties in good health. The genes are TRBV28 and TRBJ2-5; no reliable D call. CDR3 sequence reads: CASSFGPVKETQYF. The CDR3 region has the DNA TGTGCCAGCAGTTTCGGACCGGTGAAAGAGACCCAGTACTTC.